This TCR beta chain was observed in a study of long-term antiretroviral therapy in people with HIV. General observations from the study: Blood dating 2004 to 2017 may reflect older ART regimens.

Per the germline V gene, CDR1 is PRHDT and CDR2 is FYEKMQ (reference sequence). V was clipped by 5 bases and J by 7 bases, with 14 bases between them. The CDR3 covers 13 residues. In the case of this clone: Its antigen is not identified.

Version v3.0 of the immunoSEQ assay was performed at survey level. Only in-frame clones appear in the TCRdb table, and some are missing; sequencing was by immunoSEQ multiplex PCR. The sample has 25,000 to 35,000 clones, approximately 85% seen once. Sequencing was performed on unsorted PBMCs, taken 2.9 years after starting antiretroviral therapy. The V call is TRBV13, the J call TRBJ1-1; a weak D match, TRBD1 (5 bases). This clonotype was sampled from a man aged 50 to 60 with HIV. This chain's CDR3 is CASSPYRGGEAFF. The CDR3 region has the DNA TGTGCCAGCAGCCCGTATCGGGGGGGTGAAGCTTTCTTT.